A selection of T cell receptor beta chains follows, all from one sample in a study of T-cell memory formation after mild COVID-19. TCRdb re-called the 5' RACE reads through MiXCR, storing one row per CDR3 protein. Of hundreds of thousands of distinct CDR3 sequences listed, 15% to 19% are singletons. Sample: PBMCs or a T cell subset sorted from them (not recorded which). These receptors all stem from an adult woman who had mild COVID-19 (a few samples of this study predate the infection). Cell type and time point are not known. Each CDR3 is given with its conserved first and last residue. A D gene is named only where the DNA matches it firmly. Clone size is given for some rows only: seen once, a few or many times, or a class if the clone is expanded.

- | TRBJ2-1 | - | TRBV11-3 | CASSPRNRVSNEQFF | TGTGCCAGCAGCCCGAGGAACAGGGTCTCGAATGAGCAGTTCTTC
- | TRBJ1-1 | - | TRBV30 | CAWSGGGSRAEAFF | TGTGCCTGGAGTGGGGGGGGGAGTCGCGCTGAAGCTTTCTTT
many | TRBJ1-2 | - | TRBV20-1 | CSARDWGYGYTF | TGCAGTGCTAGAGATTGGGGCTATGGCTACACCTTC
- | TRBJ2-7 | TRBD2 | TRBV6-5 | CASRYRTSGRVSYEQYF | TGTGCCAGCCGCTACCGGACTAGCGGGAGGGTCTCCTACGAGCAGTACTTC
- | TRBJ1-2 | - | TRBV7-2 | CASSFPGVPYGYTF | TGTGCCAGCAGCTTCCCAGGGGTCCCCTATGGCTACACCTTC
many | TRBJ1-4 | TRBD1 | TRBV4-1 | CASSQEKGTANEKLFF | TGCGCCAGCAGCCAAGAAAAGGGGACAGCAAATGAAAAACTGTTTTTT
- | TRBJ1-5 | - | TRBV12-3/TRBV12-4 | CASSLGTAGVNQPQHF | TGTGCCAGCAGTTTAGGTACCGCAGGGGTCAATCAGCCCCAGCATTTT
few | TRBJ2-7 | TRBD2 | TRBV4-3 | CASSPQLAGGSYEQYF | TGCGCCAGCAGCCCCCAACTAGCGGGAGGATCCTACGAGCAGTACTTC
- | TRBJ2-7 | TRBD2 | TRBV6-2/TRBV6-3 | CASTGLAGAYEQYF | TGTGCCAGCACTGGACTAGCGGGAGCTTACGAGCAGTACTTC
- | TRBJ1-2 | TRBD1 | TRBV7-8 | CASSPRQGEGGYTF | TGTGCCAGCAGCCCCAGACAGGGGGAAGGTGGCTACACCTTC
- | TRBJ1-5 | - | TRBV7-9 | CASSRAGRENQPQHF | TGTGCCAGCAGCCGAGCGGGACGGGAAAATCAGCCCCAGCATTTT
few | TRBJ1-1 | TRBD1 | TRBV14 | CASSQWRAKGARGTEAFF | TGTGCCAGCAGCCAATGGCGGGCGAAGGGGGCGCGAGGAACTGAAGCTTTCTTT
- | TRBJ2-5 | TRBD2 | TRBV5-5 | CASSLGTSGSLETQYF | TGTGCCAGCAGCCTCGGGACTAGCGGGAGTTTAGAGACCCAGTACTTC
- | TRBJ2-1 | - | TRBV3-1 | CASSPIGSYPGYNEQFF | TGTGCCAGCAGCCCAATCGGCTCCTACCCAGGTTACAATGAGCAGTTCTTC
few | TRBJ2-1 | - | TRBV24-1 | CATSDSLAGYNEQFF | TGTGCCACCAGTGATTCTCTCGCCGGCTACAATGAGCAGTTCTTC
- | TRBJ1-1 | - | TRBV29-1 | CSVEEPTGTEAFF | TGCAGCGTTGAAGAGCCCACAGGGACTGAAGCTTTCTTT
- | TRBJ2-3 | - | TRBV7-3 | CASSWGAGDTQYF | TGTGCCAGCAGCTGGGGGGCTGGAGATACGCAGTATTTT
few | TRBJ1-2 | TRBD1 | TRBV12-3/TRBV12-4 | CASSLPGQGGLYGYTF | TGTGCCAGCAGTTTACCAGGTCAAGGGGGCTTGTATGGCTACACCTTC
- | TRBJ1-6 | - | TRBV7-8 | CASSPAGTLHSPLHF | TGTGCCAGCAGCCCGGCCGGGACACTTCATTCACCCCTCCACTTT
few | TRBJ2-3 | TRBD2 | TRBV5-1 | CASMELAGALDTQYF | TGCGCCAGCATGGAACTAGCGGGGGCCCTGGATACGCAGTATTTT
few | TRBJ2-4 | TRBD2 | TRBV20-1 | CSARDGRGWTKNIQYF | TGCAGTGCTAGAGATGGGCGGGGGTGGACCAAAAACATTCAGTACTTC
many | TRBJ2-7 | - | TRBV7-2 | CASSPNGYDYEQYF | TGTGCCAGCAGCCCCAATGGGTACGACTACGAGCAGTACTTC
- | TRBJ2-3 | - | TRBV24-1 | CATSEEREADTQYF | TGTGCCACCAGTGAGGAAAGGGAGGCAGATACGCAGTATTTT
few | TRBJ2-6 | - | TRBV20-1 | CSATQGSGANVLTF | TGCAGTGCAACCCAGGGGTCTGGGGCCAACGTCCTGACTTTC
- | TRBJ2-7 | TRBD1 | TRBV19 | CASTQRTGGPYEQYF | TGTGCCAGTACCCAGAGGACAGGGGGCCCCTACGAGCAGTACTTC
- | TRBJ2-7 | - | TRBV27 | CASSFDSRTSVQYF | TGTGCCAGCAGTTTTGACTCCCGGACGTCCGTGCAGTACTTC
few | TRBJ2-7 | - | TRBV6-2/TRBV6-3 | CASSYSRDTSRIGPQYF | TGTGCCAGCAGTTACTCCAGGGACACCAGCCGTATTGGTCCGCAGTACTTC
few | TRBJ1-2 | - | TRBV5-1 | CASSSSGQGDYGYTF | TGCGCCAGCAGCTCTTCCGGCCAGGGTGACTATGGCTACACCTTC
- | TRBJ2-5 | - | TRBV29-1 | CSVEIGGLKTQYF | TGCAGCGTTGAAATCGGGGGGCTAAAGACCCAGTACTTC
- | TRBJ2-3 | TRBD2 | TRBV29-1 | CSSYSGGAGDTQYF | TGCAGCTCCTACTCGGGGGGGGCGGGAGATACGCAGTATTTT
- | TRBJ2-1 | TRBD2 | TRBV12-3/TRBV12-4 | CASSLSLAGGSYNEQFF | TGTGCCAGCAGTTTATCCCTCGCGGGAGGCTCCTACAATGAGCAGTTCTTC
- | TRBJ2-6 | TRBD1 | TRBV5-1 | CASSGDRGSGANVLTF | TGCGCCAGCAGCGGGGACAGGGGAAGTGGGGCCAACGTCCTGACTTTC
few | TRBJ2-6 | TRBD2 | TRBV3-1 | CASSQEQLAGAGANVLTF | TGTGCCAGCAGCCAAGAACAACTAGCGGGAGCCGGGGCCAACGTCCTGACTTTC
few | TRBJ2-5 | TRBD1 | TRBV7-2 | CASSLSRGRGRTQETQYF | TGTGCCAGCAGCTTATCTCGGGGCAGGGGGCGAACGCAAGAGACCCAGTACTTC
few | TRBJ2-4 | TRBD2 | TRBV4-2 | CASSQEERTSGAKNIQYF | TGTGCCAGCAGCCAAGAGGAGCGGACTAGCGGAGCCAAAAACATTCAGTACTTC
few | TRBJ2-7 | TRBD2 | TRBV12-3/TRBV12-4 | CASRTGTRFYEQYF | TGTGCCAGCAGAACCGGGACTAGGTTCTACGAGCAGTACTTC
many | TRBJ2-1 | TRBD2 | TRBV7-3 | CASRLAGSSYNEQFF | TGTGCCAGCAGGTTAGCGGGGAGCTCCTACAATGAGCAGTTCTTC
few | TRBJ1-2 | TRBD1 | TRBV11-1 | CASSDQGASGYTF | TGTGCCAGCAGCGATCAGGGGGCATCTGGCTACACCTTC
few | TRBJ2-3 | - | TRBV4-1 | CATEQHLSTDTQYF | TGCGCCACCGAGCAGCATCTTAGCACAGATACGCAGTATTTT
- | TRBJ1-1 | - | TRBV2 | CASSEAETLQVGTEAFF | TGTGCCAGCAGTGAAGCAGAGACCTTACAGGTCGGCACTGAAGCTTTCTTT
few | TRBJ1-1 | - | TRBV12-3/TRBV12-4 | CASSFMGSTFTEAFF | TGTGCCAGCAGTTTCATGGGGTCTACTTTCACTGAAGCTTTCTTT
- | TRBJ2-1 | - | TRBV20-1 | CSAGRAESPNEQFF | TGCAGTGCGGGGCGGGCAGAAAGCCCCAATGAGCAGTTCTTC
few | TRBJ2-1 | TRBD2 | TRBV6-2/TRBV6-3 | CASLAGVAYNEQFF | TGTGCCAGCCTAGCGGGAGTTGCCTACAATGAGCAGTTCTTC